The next 26 T cell receptor beta chains were all read from a single sample in a study of blood T cell repertoires in COVID-19. Libraries were prepared by immunoSEQ multiplex PCR; TCRdb keeps only in-frame clonotypes and omits some of them. Found here are about 16,000 clones, around 80% of them singletons; the top ten hold about 8.3%. The sample consisted of peripheral blood. These TCRs come from a man between 60 and 75 years old with acute or convalescent COVID-19.

This chain uses TRBV6-5 with TRBJ1-2; TRBD1 aligns across 7 bases. Germline loops: CDR1 MNHEY, CDR2 SVGAGI. The CDR3 has 14 amino acids. The ends lost 7 bases at V and 3 bases at J; junction bases unmatched: 8. CDR3 DNA: TGTGCCAGCACGACAGGGCTATCTGACTATGGCTACACCTTC. This sequence encodes CASTTGLSDYGYTF.

V usage is TRBV28 and J usage is TRBJ1-5; 10 bases are shared with TRBD1. Trimming at V came to 5 bases and at J to 7 bases, leaving 8 bases not matched to a gene. This CDR3 contains 15 residues. Germline CDR1 MDHEN, CDR2 SYDVKM. CDR3: CASSPTGTGVQPQHF. The CDR3, as DNA: TGTGCCAGCAGTCCGACCGGGACAGGGGTCCAGCCCCAGCATTTT.

The chain is built from TRBV6-5 and TRBJ2-5; 8 nucleotides line up with TRBD1. Germline V gives CDR1 MNHEY, CDR2 SVGAGI. J lost 7 bases, V lost 2 bases, and 6 bases had no gene match. This CDR3 is 14 amino acids long. The CDR3 reads CASSYRQGIGTQYF. CDR3 sequence (DNA): TGTGCCAGCAGTTACAGACAGGGGATAGGGACCCAGTACTTC.

This chain links TRBV24-1 with TRBJ1-5, with D possibly TRBD1 on 5 matching bases. Germline V CDR1 and CDR2: KGHDR, SFDVKD. The germline V and J ends were trimmed by 0 bases and 10 bases, with 9 bases remaining between them. The CDR3 is made up of 13 amino acids. The CDR3 reads CATSDLRGSPQHF. In DNA, the CDR3 is TGTGCCACCAGTGATTTGAGGGGCTCACCCCAGCATTTT.

The V call is TRBV2, the J call TRBJ2-7; 7 positions agree with TRBD2. The V gene end was trimmed by 7 bases and the J gene end by 6 bases; junction bases not matched to a gene: 12. The CDR3 has 14 residues. CDR1 SNHLY and CDR2 FYNNEI come from the germline V gene. CDR3 coding DNA: TGTGCCAGCACTGAGGGAGGGCCCGAAGGCGAGCAGTACTTC. Translated: CASTEGGPEGEQYF.

The chain combines TRBV15 with TRBJ1-6; 8 positions match TRBD1. CDR1 and CDR2 from the germline V gene are LNHNV and YYDKDF (reference sequence). The V gene end was trimmed by 6 bases and the J gene end by 7 bases; junction bases not matched to a gene: 2. The CDR3 length is 13 residues. The CDR3 sequence: CATRTGVNSPLHF. Here the CDR3 DNA reads TGTGCCACCAGGACAGGGGTCAATTCACCCCTCCACTTT.

This rearrangement joins TRBV29-1 to TRBJ2-7, with 10 bases that match TRBD1. The CDR3 has 15 residues. The germline CDR1 and CDR2 sequences are SQVTM and ANQGSEA. Losses at the gene ends were 6 bases for V and 5 bases for J; bases not matched to a gene: 13. The CDR3 DNA is TGCAGCGTAATTTCCGGGACAGGGGCCTGGGACGAGCAGTACTTC. It yields the protein CSVISGTGAWDEQYF.

The chain employs TRBV5-5 and TRBJ1-1, with 9 bases identical to TRBD1. The ends lost 2 bases at V and 6 bases at J; junction bases unmatched: 2. CDR3 length: 13 residues. Germline V CDR1 and CDR2: SGHKS, YYEKEE (reference sequence). DNA for the CDR3: TGTGCCAGCAGCTTAGGGACAGGGTCTGAAGCTTTCTTT. This translates into CASSLGTGSEAFF.

The V call is TRBV7-9, the J call TRBJ2-2, with TRBD2 as a possible D gene (5 bases). The V gene lost 3 bases and the J gene lost 4 bases, with 12 bases spanning the gap. Germline V gene data show CDR1 as SEHNR and CDR2 as FQNEAQ (reference sequence). CDR3 length equals 15 residues. CDR3 sequence (DNA): TGTGCCAGCAGCTTGGCGAGGGTGGGCACCGGGGAGCTGTTTTTT. This sequence encodes CASSLARVGTGELFF. Filled out from reference TRBV7-9 and TRBJ2-2, the complete variable domain reads DTGVSQNPRHKITKRGQNVTFRCDPISEHNRLYWYRQTLGQGPEFLTYFQNEAQLEKSRLLSDRFSAERPKGSFSTLEIQRTEQGDSAMYLCASSLARVGTGELFFGEGSRLTVL.

The chain is built from TRBV30 and TRBJ1-1; D is undetermined. Trimming took off 0 bases at V and 9 bases at J, with 11 bases between the two ends. CDR1 and CDR2 from the germline V gene are GTSNPN and SVGIG (reference sequence). The CDR3 is 12 amino acids. The CDR3 here is CAWSVVSGKAFF. The CDR3 DNA reads as TGTGCCTGGAGTGTAGTGAGCGGGAAAGCTTTCTTT.

The V and J genes are TRBV29-1 and TRBJ2-7; the match to TRBD2 covers 7 bases. Germline V lookup: CDR1 SQVTM, CDR2 ANQGSEA. Trimming cost V 6 bases and J 5 bases; bases outside gene matches: 1. The CDR3 totals 10 residues. CDR3 nucleotide sequence: TGCAGCGTCGGGAGGCACGAGCAGTACTTC. Encoded protein: CSVGRHEQYF.

The V and J genes are TRBV6-5 and TRBJ1-2; 8 bases are a match to TRBD1. V lost 7 bases and J lost 5; bases outside the gene matches: 9. Germline loops: CDR1 MNHEY, CDR2 SVGAGI. The CDR3 is 14 amino acids. The CDR3 here is CASTPGTGLYGYTF. The CDR3 region has the DNA TGTGCCAGCACCCCTGGGACAGGATTGTATGGCTACACCTTC.

This clone has more than one count but fewer than ten. V usage is TRBV5-5 and J usage is TRBJ1-1, with D tentatively TRBD1 (5 bases). This CDR3 has 14 residues. V was shortened by 0 bases and J by 7 bases, with 13 bases between the two germline ends. CDR1 is SGHKS, CDR2 YYEKEE, per germline (reference sequence). The DNA of the CDR3 is TGTGCCAGCAGCTTGGGCAGGGCGTCCCTTGAAGCTTTCTTT. Encoded protein: CASSLGRASLEAFF.

The gene calls are TRBV15 and TRBJ1-4, with a weak D call TRBD1 (6 bases). The CDR3 is made up of 15 amino acids. V was cut by 5 bases and J by 7 bases, with 17 bases left in between. Germline V gene lookup returns CDR1 LNHNV and CDR2 YYDKDF (reference sequence). As DNA, the CDR3 is TGTGCCACCAGCGCCCCGGGACAAGGGGTTGAAAAACTGTTTTTT. Residues: CATSAPGQGVEKLFF.

The chain joins TRBV29-1 to TRBJ2-3, with D unresolved. Per germline, CDR1 SQVTM and CDR2 ANQGSEA. Trimming took off 6 bases at V and 3 bases at J, with 16 bases between the two ends. CDR3 length: 14 residues. CDR3 coding DNA: TGCAGCGTATACCGGGTCCCTGGGACAGATACGCAGTATTTT. Translated: CSVYRVPGTDTQYF.

This sequence joins TRBV2 and TRBJ2-3; tentative D call: TRBD2 (7 bases). The CDR3 runs to 14 residues. Deletions cut 1 base from V and 10 bases from J, with 15 bases between. Germline V lookup: CDR1 SNHLY, CDR2 FYNNEI. The CDR3: CASSEGTRGMAQYF. The DNA of the CDR3 is TGTGCCAGCAGTGAAGGGACTAGGGGGATGGCGCAGTATTTT.

This clone was seen a handful of times. As DNA, the CDR3 is TGTGCCAGCTCCCCAAGACAGTCAGGGGCTGAAGCTTTCTTT. Translating it yields CASSPRQSGAEAFF. The rearrangement joins TRBV18 to TRBJ1-1, with a tentative D call TRBD1 (6 bases). Trimming pared 6 bases from V and 6 bases from J, leaving 17 bases between. There are 14 residues in the CDR3. Germline lookup yields CDR1 KGHSH and CDR2 LQKENI.

This sequence joins TRBV6-4 and TRBJ1-5, with D unclear. CDR1 is MRHNA and CDR2 is SNTAGT in the germline V gene. CDR3 length: 13 residues. Trimming removed 3 bases from V and 4 bases from J, with 7 bases in between. In nucleotides, the CDR3 is TGTGCCAGCAGTGAGTGGCAGAATCAGCCCCAGCATTTT. Its protein is CASSEWQNQPQHF.

This clone was counted once. A read error may produce the germline difference seen at one junction end. V and J are TRBV2 and TRBJ1-6; D is unresolved. Germline-derived CDR1 and CDR2 are SNHLY and FYNNEI. The CDR3 covers 16 residues. CDR3 sequence: CASREGPAGKNSPLHF. The CDR3 region has the DNA TGTGCCAGCAGGGAAGGGCCGGCAGGAAAAAATTCACCCCTCCACTTT.

This chain joins TRBV7-9 and TRBJ2-1, with 7 bases aligning to TRBD1. Losses at the gene ends were 2 bases for V and 3 bases for J; bases not matched to a gene: 7. The germline V gene encodes CDR1 SEHNR and CDR2 FQNEAQ (reference sequence). The CDR3 loop spans 16 amino acids. CDR3 bases: TGTGCCAGCAGCTTATGGGTGGGACAGAGCTACAATGAGCAGTTCTTC. Its protein product is CASSLWVGQSYNEQFF. Full variable domain (rest looked up from reference TRBV7-9 and TRBJ2-1): DTGVSQNPRHKITKRGQNVTFRCDPISEHNRLYWYRQTLGQGPEFLTYFQNEAQLEKSRLLSDRFSAERPKGSFSTLEIQRTEQGDSAMYLCASSLWVGQSYNEQFFGPGTRLTVL.

The rearrangement uses TRBV12-3 or TRBV12-4 and TRBJ2-5; maybe TRBD1 (6 bases). The V gene lost 6 bases and the J gene lost 2 bases, with 7 bases spanning the gap. The CDR3 runs 12 residues. The CDR3 region is CASSQGQETQYF. CDR3 DNA sequence: TGTGCCAGCAGCCAGGGGCAAGAGACCCAGTACTTC.

This clone was counted only a few times. V and J are TRBV18 and TRBJ2-1, with D perhaps matching TRBD2 (6 bases). V shed 3 bases and J shed 0 bases, with 12 bases lying between them. The germline gives CDR1 KGHSH, CDR2 LQKENI. The length of the CDR3 is 16 residues. The CDR3 sequence: CASSPARTTSYNEQFF. In DNA form, the CDR3 reads TGTGCCAGCTCACCTGCGCGGACTACCTCCTACAATGAGCAGTTCTTC. The whole variable domain, remainder taken from reference TRBV18 and TRBJ2-1, is NAGVMQNPRHLVRRRGQEARLRCSPMKGHSHVYWYRQLPEEGLKFMVYLQKENIIDESGMPKERFSAEFPKEGPSILRIQQVVRGDSAAYFCASSPARTTSYNEQFFGPGTRLTVL.

The chain combines TRBV4-2 with TRBJ1-5, with D uncertain. The CDR3 length is 15 residues. The germline V and J ends were trimmed by 1 base and 5 bases, with 12 bases remaining between them. CDR1 is LGHNA, CDR2 YNFKEQ, per germline. CDR3 in DNA: TGTGCCAGCAGCCAAGGGTCCCACGGGGATCAGCCCCAGCATTTT. Its protein product is CASSQGSHGDQPQHF.

The CDR3 coding sequence is TGTGCCAGCAGCGGACAGGGCCTCGGAAACACCATATATTTT. Encoded protein: CASSGQGLGNTIYF. The chain joins TRBV2 to TRBJ1-3, with 8 bases fitting TRBD1. Germline V lookup: CDR1 SNHLY, CDR2 FYNNEI. Trimming took 6 bases from V and 4 from J; bases not matched to a gene: 5. The length of the CDR3 is 14 residues.

The count of this clone is one. The genes are TRBV24-1 and TRBJ1-3, with D unresolved. V lost 6 bases and J lost 4, with 21 bases in between. This CDR3 is built from 17 residues. The V gene's germline CDR1 is KGHDR and CDR2 SFDVKD. The CDR3 spells CATSPLGGRATGNTIYF. In DNA, the CDR3 is TGTGCCACCAGTCCACTGGGCGGGAGAGCAACGGGAAACACCATATATTTT.

This sequence joins TRBV5-1 and TRBJ2-5; TRBD2 agrees at 9 bases. The V gene's germline CDR1 is SGHRS and CDR2 YFSETQ. The CDR3 has 17 amino acids. Losses at the gene ends were 0 bases for V and 6 bases for J; bases not matched to a gene: 12. The CDR3, as DNA: TGCGCCAGCAGCTTGGCGGGGACTGGCGGGGGGGCGAAGACCCAGTACTTC. Amino acid sequence: CASSLAGTGGGAKTQYF.